The clone carrying this T cell receptor beta chain was detected many times. Its antigen is not known. This entry belongs to a study of T cells in Graves' hyperthyroidism and ophthalmopathy. Findings of the study overall: It was a median approximately 7.1 months before onset that the model predicted ophthalmopathy.

The authors obtained PBMCs from about 9 ml of fresh peripheral blood. RNA transcripts gave rise to amplified TCR beta CDR3 regions. HTBI primers drove first-round RT-PCR of the TCR CDR3. TCRdb re-derived calls from the multiplex PCR reads in MiXCR, one entry per CDR3 protein. The sample includes hundreds of thousands of distinct CDR3 sequences, about 14% of them seen just once. The CDR3 runs 16 residues. Germline CDR1 reads SGDLS; CDR2 reads YYNGEE. V trimming: 4 bases; J trimming: 0 bases; junction bases outside the gene matches: 3. The clonotype originates from a woman aged 18 to 35 with Graves' hyperthyroidism. Sequencing was carried out using blood. The V call is TRBV9, the J call TRBJ2-6; 8 bases align to TRBD1. The CDR3 nucleotides are TGTGCCAGCAGCCCGGACAGGGCCTCTGGGGCCAACGTCCTGACTTTC. Encoded protein: CASSPDRASGANVLTF.